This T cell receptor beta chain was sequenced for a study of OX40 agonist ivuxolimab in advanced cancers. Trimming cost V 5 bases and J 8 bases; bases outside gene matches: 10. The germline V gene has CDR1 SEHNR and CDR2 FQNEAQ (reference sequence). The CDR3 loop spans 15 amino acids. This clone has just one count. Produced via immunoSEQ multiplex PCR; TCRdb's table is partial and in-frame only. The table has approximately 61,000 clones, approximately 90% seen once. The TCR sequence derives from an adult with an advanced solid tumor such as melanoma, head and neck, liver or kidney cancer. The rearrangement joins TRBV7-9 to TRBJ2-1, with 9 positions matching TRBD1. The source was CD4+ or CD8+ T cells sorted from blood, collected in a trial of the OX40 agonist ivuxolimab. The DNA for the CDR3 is TGTGCCAGCAGCACCAGGACAGGGGATAGTGATGAGCAGTTCTTC. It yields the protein CASSTRTGDSDEQFF.